This T cell receptor beta chain originates from a study of T cells in Graves' hyperthyroidism and ophthalmopathy (dated by TCRdb to the late 2010s). A note on the overall study: Peripheral blood samples were taken at initial diagnosis, before any treatment was given. To identify TCR V-J signatures that set the groups apart, the researchers used a discovery cohort of about a hundred patients, made up of 43 with Graves' ophthalmopathy and some 55 with stable Graves' hyperthyroidism. An independent validation cohort of under 20 hyperthyroidism patients and approximately 15 patients who later progressed to ophthalmopathy tested prospective prediction of ophthalmopathy. For training and testing, the approximately 97 patients in the discovery cohort were randomly divided in a 7:3 ratio. In six Graves' hyperthyroidism patients, the study also compared T-cell repertoires from thyroid tissue with T-cell repertoires from blood. Following sampling, methimazole starting at 30 mg daily was given to hyperthyroidism patients, and high-dose intravenous methylprednisolone was given to ophthalmopathy patients. The paper describes TCR Vbeta CDR3 sequencing of roughly 130 peripheral blood samples, made up of 43 ophthalmopathy patients, 70 to 80 hyperthyroidism patients and some 17 progressor patients. Study-level results and caveats: A 13 V-J signature model separated ophthalmopathy from stable hyperthyroidism, with around 88% sensitivity and around 84% specificity in cross-validation and 80%/75% in testing. Most expanded thyroid clonotypes (frequency above 0.001) were also found in blood, which suggests that blood repertoires may mirror thyroid immune responses. In validation, progression to ophthalmopathy was predicted by the model with roughly 69% sensitivity and nearly 75% specificity, a median of about 6.8 months before onset. Sample size was not statistically predetermined, and investigators were not blinded to group allocation.

The TCR beta CDR3 regions were amplified from RNA transcripts. The TCR CDR3 was subjected to a first round of RT-PCR using the HTBI primer set and the Qiagen OneStep RT-PCR kit. Libraries were constructed in a second round of multiplex PCR, after which size selection and purification were performed. Paired-end sequencing of the libraries was performed with 100 bp reads on an Illumina HiSeq2000. The original pipeline was this. Raw data were processed with SOAPnuke, discarding reads with adapters, uncalled bases, mean Phred below 15, or no exact constant-primer or identifier match. COPE v1.2.5 was used to merge the high-quality paired reads, and each unique nucleotide sequence was defined as a clonotype. MiTCR v1.1 was used to align clonotypes to the IMGT TRBV, TRBD and TRBJ reference segments. The analysis included only V-J combinations with a frequency above 0.0001, which together covered 98% to 99.2% of the repertoires. The TCS score was defined as F50 (clonal expansion) divided by E x V (chaos), with BLOSUM62-based TCRdist calculated between CDR3 peptides within each V-J. Welch's t-statistics and random forest reduced fewer than 600 V-J features to 13, which were used in a naive Bayes classifier (R e1071). TCRdb trimmed the raw reads at Q25, called clones with MiXCR and kept productive beta chains. Each entry merges the rows of one CDR3 protein and shows their most common DNA and genes. The V and J calls, along with clone size, are taken from TCRdb and not from the paper's own processing. This sample gives around 570,000 distinct CDR3 sequences in total; 15% to 20% of them show up just once. Approximately 48% of the sample lies in the top ten.

Per the germline V gene, MNHEY is the CDR1 and SVGAGI is the CDR2. The V end loses 2 bases and the J end loses 9 bases, and a stretch of 16 bases separates them. Taken from cysteine to phenylalanine, the CDR3 has 15 residues. Just CDR3 DNA is preserved here, 45 bases in frame from base 1. A word on this clonotype: No cognate antigen has been identified for it. Base quality data are lacking; no much larger clone is found one base away.

Ophthalmopathy patients had moderately to severely active disease, with a Clinical Activity Score of 3 or more, a NOSPECS grade of 4 or more, and a disease duration of less than 3 months. Any patient with an uncontrolled infection, another autoimmune disease, pregnancy or lactation was excluded. Diagnoses were based on clinical symptoms, serum thyroxine and TRAb, thyroid ultrasound and orbital computed tomography. PBMCs were separated from under 12 ml of fresh peripheral blood using Ficoll-Paque density gradient centrifugation. Total RNA was extracted using Trizol reagent, and RNA quality was assessed on an Agilent 2100 Bioanalyzer.

The specimen sequenced was blood. Recombination joined TRBV6-5 with TRBJ1-4; D gene: possibly TRBD1, on 6 matching bases. The sequence was obtained from a middle-aged man with Graves' ophthalmopathy. The CDR3 reads CASSYTTGPTQKLFF. Read as DNA, the sequence is TGTGCCAGCAGTTACACGACAGGTCCTACTCAAAAACTGTTTTTT.